This T cell receptor beta chain is drawn from a study of post-analysis software for immune sequencing data. Study-level background: Clinical courses comprised relapsing-remitting, secondary progressive and progressive-relapsing multiple sclerosis.

Overall study findings and caveats: The F measure placed samples prepared in the same batch into strongly shared clusters. TRBV segments more frequent in patients than in controls numbered several and included TRBV5-6, TRBV5-1 and TRBV20-1. A significant reduction in normalized Chao1 diversity was observed in multiple sclerosis patients versus controls.

A word on this clonotype: Its target is unknown.

Built from TCR beta cDNA, the libraries had unique molecular identifiers in them. cDNA molecules numbering about 480,000 came from roughly 1 to 10 million T cells. TCRdb processed the PCR reads anew with MiXCR; each CDR3 protein has one entry. The table lists 750,000 to 950,000 distinct CDR3 sequences, under 70% of them singletons. From germline, CDR1 is SQVTM and CDR2 ANQGSEA. The CDR3 is made up of 13 amino acids. The V end lost 4 bases, the J end lost 3 bases, and 10 bases lay between the germline ends. This TCR came from a girl aged 10 to 17 with multiple sclerosis. The gene calls are TRBV29-1 and TRBJ1-5; D remains unclear. Material: blood. CDR3 protein: CSVALSDNQPQHF. CDR3 DNA: TGCAGCGTTGCCTTGTCGGACAATCAGCCCCAGCATTTT.